This paragraph covers one TCR beta chain sequence. What it recognizes is unknown. This specimen belongs to a study of T cell repertoires in ileal Crohn's disease. Study-level information: Thiopurines (around ten) or anti-TNF agents (approximately 19) were given postoperatively to about half. General observations from the study: All patients with clonality above 26.8% had endoscopic recurrence.

Assay: immunoSEQ multiplex PCR; the TCRdb copy retains only in-frame clones and omits some. Here the sample spans 8,000 to 9,500 clones, around 81% being singletons. Germline CDR1 is SGHTA and CDR2 is FQGTGA. The CDR3 is 14 amino acids. J lost 13 bases, V lost 4 bases, and 12 bases had no gene match. This sequence joins TRBV7-3 and TRBJ1-2, with 10 bases matching TRBD1. The clonotype was recovered from an adult with Crohn's disease. Sequencing input: ileal tissue. CDR3 protein: CASSSSIRDRGVTF. The CDR3 DNA reads TGTGCCAGCAGCTCATCTATTAGGGACAGGGGTGTCACCTTC.